These 5 T cell receptor beta chains were all obtained from the same sample, sequenced in a study of T-cell reconstitution after alpha-beta-depleted transplantation in children. This sample's TCRbeta library carried unique molecular identifier barcodes. TCRdb called the PCR reads again in MiXCR, with one record for every CDR3 protein. This table holds almost 600,000 distinct CDR3 sequences, 20% to 30% found once. The sequencing used PBMCs, collected before TCRalphabeta/CD19-depleted stem cell transplant. All receptors derive from a boy under two years old with Wiskott-Aldrich syndrome, due to receive a stem cell transplant.

J is TRBJ2-1 and V is TRBV3-1; a weak D match, TRBD2 (6 bases). V gave up 0 bases and J gave up 4 bases, with 10 bases separating them. This CDR3 has 15 amino acids. Germline values: CDR1 LGHDT, CDR2 YNNKEL (reference sequence). The CDR3: CASSQDLGGYNEQFF. As DNA, the CDR3 is TGTGCCAGCAGCCAAGATCTGGGGGGATACAATGAGCAGTTCTTC.

The V call is TRBV3-1, the J call TRBJ2-3; 12 bases fit TRBD2. J lost 6 bases, V lost 6 bases, and 7 bases had no gene match. CDR1 and CDR2 from the germline V gene are LGHDT and YNNKEL (reference sequence). The length of the CDR3 is 15 residues. In DNA, the CDR3 is TGTGCCAGCAGAAAGACTAGCGGGAGTGGCGATACGCAGTATTTT. Translated, it gives CASRKTSGSGDTQYF.

The chain has TRBV5-1 and TRBJ1-2; D is unclear. The CDR3 is 15 residues long. V was trimmed by 0 bases and J by 2 bases, leaving 11 bases between them. The germline V gene encodes CDR1 SGHRS and CDR2 YFSETQ. In DNA, the CDR3 is TGCGCCAGCAGCTTGGCGGTCGGAACGAACTATGGCTACACCTTC. Protein: CASSLAVGTNYGYTF.

This clonotype was observed a handful of times. This rearrangement joins TRBV4-1 to TRBJ1-2, with no clear D. CDR1 is MGHRA and CDR2 is YSYEKL in the germline V gene. Trimming cost V 3 bases and J 2 bases, with 13 bases left between them. The CDR3 totals 15 residues. For the CDR3, the DNA is TGCGCCAGCAGCCACCTGACGACACGCAACTATGGCTACACCTTC. It encodes CASSHLTTRNYGYTF.

This clonotype was seen a handful of times. J is TRBJ2-3 and V is TRBV29-1; unclear D gene. The CDR3 is 12 amino acids. Trimming left V 7 bases short and J 0 bases short, with 8 bases between. CDR1 SQVTM and CDR2 ANQGSEA come from the germline V gene. Here the CDR3 DNA reads TGCAGCGCTAAATTGAGCACAGATACGCAGTATTTT. This translates into CSAKLSTDTQYF.